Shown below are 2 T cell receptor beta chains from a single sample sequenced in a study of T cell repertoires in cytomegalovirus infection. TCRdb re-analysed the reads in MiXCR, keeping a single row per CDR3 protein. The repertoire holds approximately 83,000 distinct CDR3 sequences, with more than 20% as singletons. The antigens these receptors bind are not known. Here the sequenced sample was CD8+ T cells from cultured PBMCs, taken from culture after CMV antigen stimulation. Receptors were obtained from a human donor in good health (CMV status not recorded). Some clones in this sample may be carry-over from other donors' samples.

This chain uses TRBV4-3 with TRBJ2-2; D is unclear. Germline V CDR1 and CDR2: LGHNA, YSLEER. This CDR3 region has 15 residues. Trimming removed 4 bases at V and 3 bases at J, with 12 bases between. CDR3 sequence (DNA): TGCGCCAGCAGCCCCAGCCCCTCCGACACCGGGGAGCTGTTTTTT. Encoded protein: CASSPSPSDTGELFF.

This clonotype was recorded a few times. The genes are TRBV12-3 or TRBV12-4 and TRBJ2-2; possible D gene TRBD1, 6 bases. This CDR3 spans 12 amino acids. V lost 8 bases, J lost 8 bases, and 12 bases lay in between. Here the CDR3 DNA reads TGTGCCAGCCAGGGGCAGCGAGGGGAGCTGTTTTTT. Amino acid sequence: CASQGQRGELFF.